This entry concerns a single T cell receptor beta chain. Trimming stripped 11 bases from V and 1 base from J, with 14 bases between. Per the germline V gene, CDR1 is SGHVS and CDR2 is FQNEAQ. The CDR3 extends over 13 amino acids. This specimen belongs to a study of T cells in Graves' hyperthyroidism and ophthalmopathy. Amplification targeted TCR beta CDR3 regions from RNA transcripts. First-round RT-PCR of the TCR CDR3 relied on the HTBI primer set. TCRdb re-called the multiplex PCR reads through MiXCR, storing one row per CDR3 protein. The sample contains hundreds of thousands of distinct CDR3 sequences, around 46% of which appear only once.

This clonotype originated in a woman aged 18 to 35 with Graves' hyperthyroidism. The V and J genes are TRBV7-8 and TRBJ1-1; D call uncertain. The sequencing sample was made of peripheral blood or thyroid tissue (not recorded which). The CDR3 is CAPEASENTEAFF. Here the CDR3 DNA reads TGTGCCCCGGAGGCCTCCGAGAACACTGAAGCTTTCTTT.